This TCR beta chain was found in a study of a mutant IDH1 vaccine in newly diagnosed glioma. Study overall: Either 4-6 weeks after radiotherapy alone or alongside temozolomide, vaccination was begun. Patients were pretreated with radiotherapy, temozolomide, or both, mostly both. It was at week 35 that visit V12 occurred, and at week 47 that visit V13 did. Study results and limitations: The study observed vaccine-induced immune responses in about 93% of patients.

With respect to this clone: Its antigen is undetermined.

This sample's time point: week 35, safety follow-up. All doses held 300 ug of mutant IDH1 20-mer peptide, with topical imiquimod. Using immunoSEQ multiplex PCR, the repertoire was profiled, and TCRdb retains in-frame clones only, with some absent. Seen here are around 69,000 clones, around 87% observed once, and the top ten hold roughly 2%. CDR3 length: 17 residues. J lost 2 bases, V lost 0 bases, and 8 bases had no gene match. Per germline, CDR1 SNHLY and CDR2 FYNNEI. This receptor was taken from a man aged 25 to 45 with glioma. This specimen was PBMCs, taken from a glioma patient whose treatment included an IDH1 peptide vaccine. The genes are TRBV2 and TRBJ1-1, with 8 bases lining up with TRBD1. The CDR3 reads CASSEAKDREANTEAFF. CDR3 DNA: TGTGCCAGCAGTGAAGCAAAGGACAGGGAGGCTAACACTGAAGCTTTCTTT.